A selection of T cell receptor beta chains follows, all from one sample in a study of blood T cell repertoires in COVID-19. The data were produced by immunoSEQ multiplex PCR, yet TCRdb's version contains in-frame clones alone and is incomplete. The table lists about 120,000 clones, 85% to 90% of them singletons. The sample was peripheral blood. All receptors derive from a man aged 70-80 years with active or convalescent COVID-19. Both conserved end residues are part of each CDR3. The D gene is left open where the match is weak.

d_gene	v_gene	j_gene	CDR3aa
.	TRBV24-1	TRBJ2-5	CATSDTRGTQETQYF
TRBD1	TRBV7-9	TRBJ2-5	CASSLAQGLVETQYF
TRBD2	TRBV13	TRBJ2-7	CASSLTSGRYEQYF
.	TRBV19	TRBJ1-5	CASRRYDSNQPQHF
.	TRBV19	TRBJ2-1	CASSMLGVNTEQFF
.	TRBV19	TRBJ2-3	CASSFSRTSTDTQYF
TRBD1	TRBV10-3	TRBJ1-1	CAISPVVGTVNTEAFF
.	TRBV6-5	TRBJ1-2	CASSSGYGYTF
.	TRBV21-1	TRBJ2-7	CASSKALSWGPSSYEQYF
.	TRBV15	TRBJ1-1	CATSGHQNTEAFF
TRBD2	TRBV11-2	TRBJ2-1	CASSLMFSVGSGRGNEQFF
.	TRBV29-1	TRBJ2-4	CSVRRDGDTKNIQYF
TRBD2	TRBV9	TRBJ2-5	CASSVVTGLAETQYF
.	TRBV5-4	TRBJ2-1	CASSLAYYNEQFF
.	TRBV28	TRBJ1-6	CASHVPGSPLHF
.	TRBV10-3	TRBJ1-6	CATKGPDNSPLHF
.	TRBV6-5	TRBJ1-1	CASSYAGNTEAFF
TRBD2	TRBV18	TRBJ2-1	CASSPLSSGSWDEQFF
TRBD1	TRBV5-5	TRBJ1-5	CASSLEGTGYQPQHF
TRBD2	TRBV5-5	TRBJ2-7	CASSFLLAGAYEQYF
.	TRBV29-1	TRBJ2-1	CSVEVCDSSYNEQFF
TRBD1	TRBV2	TRBJ1-2	CASNPSIGTGNYGYTF
.	TRBV2	TRBJ1-3	CASSSQGIDGNTIYF
TRBD2	TRBV24-1	TRBJ2-7	CATSGSGRQYF
.	TRBV7-9	TRBJ1-2	CASSLGSTAYGYTF
.	TRBV27	TRBJ1-1	CASSLTRAYTEAFF
.	TRBV5-1	TRBJ2-5	CASSLSGDFQETQYF
TRBD1	TRBV28	TRBJ1-5	CASREAGGSYSNQPQHF
TRBD2	TRBV6-5	TRBJ2-7	CASSLSGRSNEQYF
TRBD1	TRBV9	TRBJ2-6	CASSVGPGQAYSGANVLTF
.	TRBV25-1	TRBJ2-1	CASGSVEGLYNEQFF
.	TRBV2	TRBJ2-4	CASSPEGVRLAKNIQYF
.	TRBV9	TRBJ1-1	CASSLRGHTEAFF
.	TRBV5-1	TRBJ2-3	CASSSVGGAANTDTQYF
TRBD1	TRBV29-1	TRBJ2-2	CSVNGQGFSVTGELFF
.	TRBV6-5	TRBJ1-5	CASRRRGFGNQPQHF
.	TRBV7-8	TRBJ1-1	CASRRGADTEAFF
.	TRBV25-1	TRBJ2-3	CASRETGATDTQYF
.	TRBV27	TRBJ2-2	CASSLRAFGDGELFF
.	TRBV2	TRBJ2-3	CASSEARQTTDTQYF
TRBD1	TRBV10-1	TRBJ1-1	CASSEFAGQPLRDTEAFF
TRBD1	TRBV10-1	TRBJ1-6	CASNRGTGNSPLHF
TRBD1	TRBV9	TRBJ2-7	CASSPGQGARTYEQYF
TRBD1	TRBV7-8	TRBJ1-4	CASSSPLRTGIAEKLFF
.	TRBV6-5	TRBJ1-3	CASSARGTPDTIYF
.	TRBV1	TRBJ2-7	CTSSQGVKREVSYEQYF
.	TRBV5-6	TRBJ1-4	CASSTWTGEKLFF
.	TRBV7-2	TRBJ2-7	CASSQAGGPSYEQYF
TRBD1	TRBV6-1	TRBJ1-5	CASSEPGQGNQPQHF
.	TRBV28	TRBJ1-2	CASSFGGGYGYTF
.	TRBV5-1	TRBJ1-1	CASSESDILYTEAFF